The 28 T cell receptor beta chains given below trace back to one sample, sequenced in a study of spatial heterogeneity in lung cancer. General observations from the study: Within tumors, counts of expanded alpha and beta TCRs tracked tumor mutation counts.

Time point specified: sample taken at primary tumor resection. What these receptors recognize is not known. A single record per CDR3 protein comes from TCRdb applying MiXCR to the 5' RACE reads. The profile shows about 1,300 distinct CDR3 sequences, under 12% of them singletons. This specimen was lung tumor tissue, taken at surgery. The receptors come from a male donor with early-stage non-small cell lung cancer.

This clonotype is classed as large. V and J are TRBV28 and TRBJ2-3; D possibly uses TRBD1 or TRBD2 (5 bases each). The germline V and J ends were trimmed by 6 bases and 2 bases, with 15 bases remaining between them. This CDR3 is built from 15 residues. Germline V CDR1 and CDR2: MDHEN, SYDVKM. The CDR3 nucleotides are TGTGCCAGCAGCTATGGGGGAGACCTCACAGATACGCAGTATTTT. Its translation is CASSYGGDLTDTQYF.

By share, this clonotype counts as medium-sized (0.01 to 0.1%). The rearrangement links TRBV18 to TRBJ1-5; D remains ambiguous. The CDR3 has 17 residues. Germline lookup yields CDR1 KGHSH and CDR2 LQKENI. With 6 bases removed from V and 0 bases from J, the gap between germline ends came to 18 bases. The DNA of the CDR3 is TGTGCCAGCTCGCCTGACCCGGGAGGATATAGCAATCAGCCCCAGCATTTT. It translates to CASSPDPGGYSNQPQHF.

This clonotype ranks as large. The V and J genes are TRBV10-3 and TRBJ2-6; TRBD2 is a possible D gene (6 bases). V gave up 6 bases and J gave up 0 bases, with 18 bases separating them. In germline, CDR1 is ENHRY, CDR2 SYGVKD. This CDR3 contains 18 residues. The CDR3, as DNA: TGTGCCATCAGCGTCGCGGGACTCCGGAGCTCTGGGGCCAACGTCCTGACTTTC. Its translation: CAISVAGLRSSGANVLTF.

In its sample, this clonotype is medium-sized. The V gene is TRBV20-1, the J gene TRBJ2-3; TRBD2 matches 13 bases. V lost 3 bases and J lost 4; bases outside the gene matches: 7. The CDR3 sequence is 16 residues long. Germline V gene data show CDR1 as DFQATT and CDR2 as SNEGSKA (reference sequence). DNA of the CDR3: TGCAGTGCTAGGAAGAGGACTAGCGGGAGCGCAGATACGCAGTATTTT. It specifies CSARKRTSGSADTQYF.

This clonotype rates as medium-sized. This rearrangement joins TRBV3-1 to TRBJ1-1; the match to TRBD1 covers 11 bases. This CDR3 contains 14 residues. V trimming: 6 bases; J trimming: 6 bases; junction bases outside the gene matches: 6. The germline gives CDR1 LGHDT, CDR2 YNNKEL (reference sequence). CDR3 protein: CASRDRGLLSEAFF. The CDR3 DNA reads TGTGCCAGCAGGGACAGGGGGCTCCTTTCTGAAGCTTTCTTT.

The chain links TRBV7-2 to TRBJ1-1; D possibly corresponds to TRBD1 (5 bases). The CDR3 extends over 14 amino acids. V lost 5 bases, J lost 5 bases, and 15 bases lay in between. Per the germline V gene, CDR1 is SGHTA and CDR2 is FQGNSA. CDR3 sequence (DNA): TGTGCCAGCAGCCGGGGGTCCCGGGGGACTGAAGCTTTCTTT. Its translation: CASSRGSRGTEAFF.

This clonotype is categorized as medium-sized. V usage is TRBV7-9 and J usage is TRBJ2-1, with TRBD2 identical over 7 bases. V dropped 5 bases and J dropped 9; count of bases not matched to a gene: 10. Germline lookup yields CDR1 SEHNR and CDR2 FQNEAQ (reference sequence). The CDR3 has 14 amino acids. CDR3 sequence: CASSPQTSWGEQFF. CDR3 DNA: TGTGCCAGCAGCCCCCAGACTAGCTGGGGTGAGCAGTTCTTC.

By sample fraction, this clonotype is medium-sized. This rearrangement joins TRBV28 to TRBJ2-2; maybe TRBD1 (5 bases). Germline V CDR1 and CDR2: MDHEN, SYDVKM. The CDR3 totals 15 residues. Trimming removed 5 bases at V and 3 bases at J, with 13 bases between. The CDR3 DNA is TGTGCCAGCAGTCCTCTCGACAGTTACACCGGGGAGCTGTTTTTT. It specifies CASSPLDSYTGELFF.

Sample share makes this clonotype large. The chain uses TRBV27 and TRBJ1-6; D is possibly TRBD1 (6 bases). The CDR3 covers 15 residues. The germline CDR1 and CDR2 sequences are MNHEY and SMNVEV (reference sequence). With 7 bases removed from V and 10 bases from J, the gap between germline ends came to 20 bases. CDR3 sequence: CASKPIEGRGSPLHF. DNA for the CDR3: TGTGCCAGCAAACCGATCGAGGGCAGGGGATCACCCCTCCACTTT.

In its sample, this clonotype was seen once. The chain links TRBV6-6 to TRBJ2-5, with 9 bases aligning to TRBD1. Germline lookup yields CDR1 MNHNY and CDR2 SVGAGI (reference sequence). V lost 2 bases to trimming and J lost 0 bases; unmatched junction nucleotides: 7. CDR3 length: 17 residues. CDR3 loop: CASSYPHRGRYQETQYF. As DNA, the CDR3 is TGTGCCAGCAGTTACCCCCACAGGGGGCGATACCAAGAGACCCAGTACTTC.

This clonotype was recorded many times. V is TRBV2 and J is TRBJ2-3; D remains ambiguous. The germline CDR1 and CDR2 sequences are SNHLY and FYNNEI. The V end lost 7 bases, the J end lost 5 bases, and 10 bases lay between the germline ends. The CDR3 consists of 12 residues. CDR3 in amino acids: CASTPRRDTQYF. The DNA of the CDR3 is TGTGCCAGCACTCCGAGGAGAGATACGCAGTATTTT.

This sequence joins TRBV6-5 and TRBJ2-7; 8 bases fit TRBD1. The V gene's germline CDR1 is MNHEY and CDR2 SVGAGI. The CDR3 consists of 15 residues. V was clipped by 0 bases and J by 2 bases; unmatched bases: 3. The DNA for the CDR3 is TGTGCCAGCAGTTACTCTGGGGACAGGACCTACGAGCAGTACTTC. Its protein product is CASSYSGDRTYEQYF.

By sample share, this clonotype is medium-sized. The V gene is TRBV14, the J gene TRBJ2-3; 8 bases agree with TRBD2. Germline V CDR1 and CDR2: SGHDN, FVKESK. V shed 5 bases, J shed 0 bases, and the junction held 7 bases outside the gene matches. The length of the CDR3 is 16 residues. The CDR3 region has the DNA TGTGCCAGCAGCACCCGACTAGCGTCTAGCACAGATACGCAGTATTTT. Translating it yields CASSTRLASSTDTQYF.

This clonotype is medium-sized in the sample. The chain couples TRBV23-1 to TRBJ2-5; D unresolved. TRBV23-1 qualifies as an ORF whose function is uncertain. Trimming pared 4 bases from V and 3 bases from J, leaving 6 bases between. This CDR3 contains 12 residues. Here the CDR3 reads CASSREEETQYF. The CDR3 nucleotides read TGCGCCAGCAGTCGCGAGGAAGAGACCCAGTACTTC.

This clonotype qualifies as medium-sized. This chain connects TRBV7-2 to TRBJ2-3; no clear D gene. Per the germline V gene, CDR1 is SGHTA and CDR2 is FQGNSA. This CDR3 spans 12 amino acids. V lost 3 bases and J 6 bases, leaving 7 bases between the germline ends. The CDR3 coding sequence is TGTGCCAGCAGCTTCTCATCCGATACGCAGTATTTT. This encodes CASSFSSDTQYF.

This clonotype rates as medium-sized. The chain has TRBV6-2 or TRBV6-3 and TRBJ2-7, with D possibly being TRBD1 or TRBD2 (5 bases each). There are 14 residues in the CDR3. The ends were cut back, 6 bases at V and 4 bases at J, with 16 bases in the middle. Germline CDR1 MNHEY, CDR2 SVGEGT. CDR3: CASRGTPRKYEQYF. The CDR3 DNA follows: TGTGCCAGCAGGGGGACCCCGCGGAAATACGAGCAGTACTTC.

This clonotype qualifies as medium-sized. The rearrangement links TRBV5-1 to TRBJ2-3; 7 bases agree with TRBD1. CDR1 SGHRS and CDR2 YFSETQ come from the germline V gene. The trim removed 7 bases at V and 6 bases at J, leaving 14 bases unmatched. The CDR3 consists of 15 residues. The CDR3 is CASGSVQPGGDTQYF. Here the CDR3 DNA reads TGCGCCAGCGGCTCCGTTCAACCAGGGGGTGATACGCAGTATTTT.

Ten or more counts support this clonotype. The V call is TRBV10-2, the J call TRBJ2-5; 11 bases line up with TRBD2. V lost 6 bases and J lost 4; bases outside the gene matches: 7. There are 15 residues in the CDR3. Per the germline V gene, CDR1 is WSHSY and CDR2 is SAAADI. The CDR3 loop is CASRSSGGLLETQYF. CDR3 DNA sequence: TGCGCCAGCAGATCTAGCGGGGGGTTGTTAGAGACCCAGTACTTC.

This clonotype turned up a few times. The V and J genes are TRBV27 and TRBJ2-7; the match to TRBD2 covers 7 bases. The CDR3 is made up of 14 amino acids. The ends lost 5 bases at V and 3 bases at J; junction bases unmatched: 7. Germline lookup yields CDR1 MNHEY and CDR2 SMNVEV (reference sequence). The CDR3: CASSLAVGYYEQYF. The CDR3 bases are TGTGCCAGCAGTCTAGCGGTGGGCTACTACGAGCAGTACTTC.

This sequence joins TRBV14 and TRBJ2-5, with TRBD1 matching 8 bases. With V trimmed by 5 bases and J by 0 bases, 11 bases remained unmatched. CDR1 is SGHDN, CDR2 FVKESK, per germline. There are 17 residues in the CDR3. The CDR3 reads CASSYRGASPYQETQYF. The CDR3 region has the DNA TGTGCCAGCAGCTACAGGGGGGCGTCGCCGTACCAAGAGACCCAGTACTTC.

By frequency in the sample, this clonotype is medium-sized. V usage is TRBV7-9 and J usage is TRBJ2-7; D uncertain. V lost 4 bases to trimming and J lost 3 bases, with 7 bases between them. There are 12 residues in the CDR3. Germline V gene lookup returns CDR1 SEHNR and CDR2 FQNEAQ (reference sequence). The CDR3 nucleotides read TGTGCCAGCAGCTACGACCGCTACGAGCAGTACTTC. This gives the protein CASSYDRYEQYF.

By sample share, this clonotype is large. The gene calls are TRBV18 and TRBJ1-5; 7 nucleotides align to TRBD1. Germline assignment: CDR1 KGHSH and CDR2 LQKENI. The junction had 11 bases not matched to a gene; V was cut back by 5 bases and J by 7 bases. This CDR3 contains 15 residues. As DNA, the CDR3 is TGTGCCAGCTCAGTGGACAGGAAAAAGAACCAGCCCCAGCATTTT. Encoded protein: CASSVDRKKNQPQHF.

The chain is built from TRBV6-5 and TRBJ2-7, with D perhaps matching TRBD2 (6 bases). The CDR3 totals 15 residues. V was trimmed by 1 base and J by 1 base, leaving 11 bases between them. CDR1 MNHEY and CDR2 SVGAGI come from the germline V gene. CDR3 protein: CASSYLGGTSYEQYF. CDR3 bases: TGTGCCAGCAGTTACTTGGGAGGAACATCCTACGAGCAGTACTTC.

Judged by abundance, this clonotype is medium-sized (0.01 to 0.1%). The chain links TRBV3-1 to TRBJ1-1; D call uncertain. The CDR3 sequence is 16 residues long. CDR1 is LGHDT and CDR2 is YNNKEL in the germline V gene (reference sequence). Trimming shortened V by 1 base and J by 0 bases, and 12 bases separated the two germline ends. The CDR3 DNA sequence: TGTGCCAGCAGCCAAGCCAGAGGCGTGATGAACACTGAAGCTTTCTTT. Translated, it gives CASSQARGVMNTEAFF.

This clonotype is deemed large. The rearrangement links TRBV24-1 to TRBJ2-6; D might be TRBD2 (6 bases). CDR1 and CDR2 from the germline V gene are KGHDR and SFDVKD. The V end lost 5 bases, the J end lost 2 bases, and 6 bases lay between the germline ends. There are 14 residues in the CDR3. The CDR3 DNA sequence: TGTGCCACCAGTGGCGGGGCTGGGGCCAACGTCCTGACTTTC. It translates to CATSGGAGANVLTF.

By share of the sample, this clonotype is medium-sized. V and J are TRBV5-1 and TRBJ2-5; the D gene is possibly TRBD1 (7 bases). The CDR3 totals 17 residues. The germline V and J ends were trimmed by 0 bases and 5 bases, with 20 bases remaining between them. Germline V CDR1 and CDR2: SGHRS, YFSETQ. The CDR3 here is CASSLETPGGPPETQYF. CDR3 sequence (DNA): TGCGCCAGCAGCTTGGAAACCCCAGGGGGGCCTCCGGAGACCCAGTACTTC. The full variable domain, with the rest looked up from reference TRBV5-1 and TRBJ2-5, is KAGVTQTPRYLIKTRGQQVTLSCSPISGHRSVSWYQQTPGQGLQFLFEYFSETQRNKGNFPGRFSGRQFSNSRSEMNVSTLELGDSALYLCASSLETPGGPPETQYFGPGTRLLVL.

The chain employs TRBV12-3 or TRBV12-4 and TRBJ2-1; unclear D gene. The CDR3 runs to 14 residues. Trimming removed 2 bases at V and 5 bases at J, with 10 bases between. The CDR3 DNA reads TGTGCCAGCAGTTTATCGCTAGTTAACAATGAGCAGTTCTTC. Its protein is CASSLSLVNNEQFF.

By share of the sample, this clonotype is medium-sized. The CDR3 nucleotides read TGCGCCAGCAGCCAAACAAATACAGGGGTCGCGGAACAGACTGAAGCTTTCTTT. The encoded protein is CASSQTNTGVAEQTEAFF. The chain is built from TRBV4-1 and TRBJ1-1; TRBD1 matches 7 bases. After removal of 2 bases from V and 5 bases from J, the junction contained 17 bases not matched to a gene. The CDR3 covers 18 residues. In germline, CDR1 is MGHRA, CDR2 YSYEKL.